Following are 15 T cell receptor beta chains from one sample sequenced in a study of T cells in Graves' hyperthyroidism and ophthalmopathy. Amplification of TCR beta CDR3 regions used RNA as the template. RT-PCR in the first round (using the HTBI primer set) targeted the TCR CDR3. TCRdb analysed the multiplex PCR reads with MiXCR anew, one entry per CDR3 protein. The data hold roughly 750,000 distinct CDR3 sequences, with about a sixth observed a single time. The source material was blood. The receptors stem from a man aged 18 to 30 with Graves' hyperthyroidism.

This clonotype was found many times. J is TRBJ2-3 and V is TRBV18; perhaps TRBD1 as D (5 bases). The CDR3 has 14 amino acids. Germline loops: CDR1 KGHSH, CDR2 LQKENI. With 3 bases removed from V and 6 bases from J, the gap between germline ends came to 13 bases. CDR3: CASSPAGNLDTQYF. DNA of the CDR3: TGTGCCAGCTCACCGGCAGGGAATTTGGATACGCAGTATTTT.

This clonotype appeared many times. J is TRBJ1-1 and V is TRBV28; 8 bases align to TRBD1. The CDR3 contains 16 residues. V trimming: 6 bases; J trimming: 2 bases; junction bases outside the gene matches: 11. The germline gives CDR1 MDHEN, CDR2 SYDVKM. The CDR3 DNA is TGTGCCAGCAGCCGTCCCGGGACAGGTCACAACACTGAAGCTTTCTTT. Residues: CASSRPGTGHNTEAFF. The full variable domain, in which reference TRBV28 and TRBJ1-1 provide the parts outside the CDR3, is DVKVTQSSRYLVKRTGEKVFLECVQDMDHENMFWYRQDPGLGLRLIYFSYDVKMKEKGDIPEGYSVSREKKERFSLILESASTNQTSMYLCASSRPGTGHNTEAFFGQGTRLTVV.

The chain couples TRBV3-1 to TRBJ2-4, with D maybe TRBD1 (5 bases). Trimming stripped 4 bases from V and 0 bases from J, with 13 bases between. Per germline, CDR1 LGHDT and CDR2 YNNKEL (reference sequence). The CDR3 consists of 16 residues. The CDR3 spells CASSPRTRIAKNIQYF. The CDR3 region has the DNA TGTGCCAGCAGCCCGCGGACAAGGATAGCCAAAAACATTCAGTACTTC.

This clonotype occurred many times. J is TRBJ2-5 and V is TRBV7-6; 12 nucleotides align to TRBD2. The trim removed 4 bases at V and 4 bases at J, leaving 4 bases unmatched. The V gene's germline CDR1 is SGHVS and CDR2 FNYEAQ. The CDR3 contains 15 residues. This chain's CDR3 is CASSSQGLAGETQYF. The DNA for the CDR3 is TGTGCCAGCAGCTCGCAGGGACTAGCGGGAGAGACCCAGTACTTC.

A few counts support this clonotype. J is TRBJ1-2 and V is TRBV29-1; unclear D gene. CDR1 is SQVTM, CDR2 ANQGSEA, per germline. Trimming cost V 8 bases and J 3 bases, with 10 bases left between them. The CDR3 extends over 11 amino acids. CDR3 nucleotides: TGCAGCACCGGTCCTTACTATGGCTACACCTTC. This gives the protein CSTGPYYGYTF.

The chain joins TRBV30 to TRBJ2-6, with 11 bases that match TRBD1. Germline V CDR1 and CDR2: GTSNPN, SVGIG (reference sequence). V lost 3 bases and J lost 2; bases outside the gene matches: 0. This CDR3 has 15 amino acids. CDR3: CAWRGQGAGANVLTF. The DNA for the CDR3 is TGTGCCTGGAGGGGACAGGGGGCTGGGGCCAACGTCCTGACTTTC.

This clonotype was counted at least ten times. At one boundary the junction diverges from the germline segment, which might be a read error. V is TRBV11-2 and J is TRBJ2-5; D remains unclear. CDR3 length: 16 amino acids. The germline V gene has CDR1 SGHAT and CDR2 FQNNGV. The CDR3 nucleotides read TGTGCCAGCAGCTTTTGGACGGTCGCCTCAAGAGAGGCCCAGTACTTC. It translates to CASSFWTVASREAQYF. The full variable domain, with the rest looked up from reference TRBV11-2 and TRBJ2-5, is EAGVAQSPRYKIIEKRQSVAFWCNPISGHATLYWYQQILGQGPKLLIQFQNNGVVDDSQLPKDRFSAERLKGVDSTLKIQPAKLEDSAVYLCASSFWTVASREAQYFGPGTRLLVL.

This chain uses TRBV6-1 with TRBJ1-5; D remains ambiguous. In germline, CDR1 is MNHNS, CDR2 SASEGT. The CDR3 spans 14 residues. V gave up 2 bases and J gave up 4 bases, with 9 bases separating them. In nucleotides, the CDR3 is TGTGCCAGCAGTGAAAACGGGGAGAATCAGCCCCAGCATTTT. Its protein product is CASSENGENQPQHF.

This clonotype was counted at least ten times. The chain is built from TRBV7-2 and TRBJ2-1; D gene uncertain. The CDR3 sequence is 15 residues long. Germline lookup yields CDR1 SGHTA and CDR2 FQGNSA. The V end lost 8 bases, the J end lost 0 bases, and 14 bases lay between the germline ends. In DNA form, the CDR3 reads TGTGCCAGCGTTCGCGACTCCAGCTCCTACAATGAGCAGTTCTTC. Amino acid sequence: CASVRDSSSYNEQFF.

This clonotype was found many times. The rearrangement joins TRBV7-2 to TRBJ2-7; a weak D match, TRBD1 (6 bases). The germline CDR1 and CDR2 sequences are SGHTA and FQGNSA. Between the trimmed V and J ends, which lost 1 base and 2 bases, there was a span of 12 bases. The CDR3 contains 15 residues. The CDR3 loop is CASSLEAGVPYEQYF. CDR3 coding DNA: TGTGCCAGCAGCTTAGAGGCAGGGGTTCCCTACGAGCAGTACTTC. Looking up the rest from reference TRBV7-2 and TRBJ2-7 gives the full variable domain: GAGVSQSPSNKVTEKGKDVELRCDPISGHTALYWYRQSLGQGLEFLIYFQGNSAPDKSGLPSDRFSAERTGGSVSTLTIQRTQQEDSAVYLCASSLEAGVPYEQYFGPGTRLTVT.

The chain is built from TRBV20-1 and TRBJ2-1, with no clear D. The CDR3 covers 12 residues. Trimming took off 1 base at V and 5 bases at J, with 6 bases between the two ends. The germline gives CDR1 DFQATT, CDR2 SNEGSKA (reference sequence). The CDR3 DNA is TGCAGTGCTAGAGGGCAAGACAATGAGCAGTTCTTC. It specifies CSARGQDNEQFF.

This clonotype was counted many times. This chain connects TRBV7-6 to TRBJ2-2, with 8 nucleotides matching TRBD2. The length of the CDR3 is 16 residues. Per the germline V gene, CDR1 is SGHVS and CDR2 is FNYEAQ. V lost 5 bases and J lost 3; bases outside the gene matches: 8. CDR3 DNA: TGTGCCAGCAGCCCGCCGGGCGGGAGGCACACCGGGGAGCTGTTTTTT. Its translation is CASSPPGGRHTGELFF.

This clonotype came up a few times. V is TRBV20-1 and J is TRBJ1-1; TRBD1 agrees at 8 bases. Losses at the gene ends were 5 bases for V and 5 bases for J; bases not matched to a gene: 7. Germline lookup yields CDR1 DFQATT and CDR2 SNEGSKA (reference sequence). The CDR3 runs 13 residues. CDR3 DNA sequence: TGCAGTGCTTTACGGACAGGGAGAACTGAAGCTTTCTTT. Its protein is CSALRTGRTEAFF.

To note about this clonotype: It may be a read error: a sequence one base away is much more abundant. The chain carries TRBV29-1 and TRBJ2-3, with TRBD1 matching over 10 bases. Germline lookup yields CDR1 SQVTM and CDR2 ANQGSEA. The trim removed 8 bases at V and 5 bases at J, leaving 10 bases unmatched. The CDR3 is 14 residues long. The CDR3 here is CSLQGGQGIDTQYF. CDR3 in DNA: TGCAGCCTCCAGGGGGGACAGGGGATAGATACGCAGTATTTT.

The genes are TRBV29-1 and TRBJ1-2, with D uncertain. CDR3 size: 12 residues. V was pared by 3 bases and J by 3 bases, with 8 bases between. The germline V gene has CDR1 SQVTM and CDR2 ANQGSEA. CDR3 DNA: TGCAGCGTTGAGACGGTTGACTATGGCTACACCTTC. Translating it yields CSVETVDYGYTF.